One and the same sample provided the 19 T cell receptor beta chains below, sequenced in a study of blood T cells in healthy people across ages. Combining a sample-barcoded 5' primer with a J-beta primer mix, a second PCR ran for roughly 7 to 12 cycles. TCRdb re-derived calls from the 5' RACE reads in MiXCR, one entry per CDR3 protein. The table has 540,000 or so distinct CDR3 sequences, approximately 27% seen once. Specimen: blood. These receptors all stem from a woman aged 70-85 years in good health.

This chain links TRBV7-2 with TRBJ2-5, with D possibly being TRBD2 (7 bases). Germline V gives CDR1 SGHTA, CDR2 FQGNSA. V lost 8 bases and J lost 5, with 18 bases in between. The CDR3 runs 14 residues. The CDR3 sequence: CASVGGGAGETQYF. The CDR3, as DNA: TGTGCCAGCGTTGGTGGGGGGGCCGGTGAGACCCAGTACTTC.

To note about this clonotype: A much larger clonotype is one base distant, so this may be a read error. The chain has TRBV7-2 and TRBJ2-2; D possibly corresponds to TRBD1 (6 bases). V dropped 1 base and J dropped 3 bases, with 9 bases sitting between them. Germline V gene lookup returns CDR1 SGHTA and CDR2 FQGNSA. The CDR3 has 15 amino acids. CDR3 in DNA: TGTGCCAGCAGCTTAGAGGGGGTAGACACCGGGGAGCTGTTTTTT. Translating gives CASSLEGVDTGELFF.

The sample holds one count of this clonotype. This chain connects TRBV28 to TRBJ1-4; no reliable D call. V was trimmed by 6 bases and J by 7 bases, leaving 15 bases between them. Germline values: CDR1 MDHEN, CDR2 SYDVKM. The CDR3 sequence is 14 residues long. CDR3 in amino acids: CASSYLGRSEKLFF. The CDR3 coding sequence is TGTGCCAGCAGCTACTTAGGGCGTAGTGAAAAACTGTTTTTT.

V usage is TRBV5-1 and J usage is TRBJ1-1, with a weak D call TRBD1 (5 bases). Trimming removed 0 bases from V and 6 bases from J, with 15 bases in between. This CDR3 is 15 amino acids long. Germline loops: CDR1 SGHRS, CDR2 YFSETQ. CDR3 loop: CASSLGDSPYAEAFF. DNA for the CDR3: TGCGCCAGCAGCTTGGGTGACAGTCCCTACGCTGAAGCTTTCTTT.

The V gene is TRBV24-1, the J gene TRBJ1-5; D is unresolved. Deletions cut 5 bases from V and 7 bases from J, with 14 bases between. Per germline, CDR1 KGHDR and CDR2 SFDVKD. This CDR3 contains 14 residues. CDR3 in amino acids: CATSGGRSLQPQHF. The CDR3 region has the DNA TGTGCCACCAGTGGCGGCCGAAGTCTGCAGCCCCAGCATTTT.

This clonotype showed up just a few times. The V gene is TRBV5-1, the J gene TRBJ1-2; TRBD1 matches at 7 bases. Germline V lookup: CDR1 SGHRS, CDR2 YFSETQ. This CDR3 is 13 amino acids long. Trimming took 5 bases from V and 2 from J; bases not matched to a gene: 3. CDR3 protein: CASRMGQNYGYTF. The CDR3, as DNA: TGCGCCAGCAGAATGGGACAGAACTATGGCTACACCTTC.

J is TRBJ2-3 and V is TRBV7-9; 10 bases are a match to TRBD1. The germline V gene has CDR1 SEHNR and CDR2 FQNEAQ (reference sequence). CDR3 length equals 13 residues. Losses at the gene ends were 6 bases for V and 6 bases for J; bases not matched to a gene: 3. CDR3 nucleotide sequence: TGTGCCAGCAGTCGACAGGGGGCTGATACGCAGTATTTT. Encoded protein: CASSRQGADTQYF.

The chain couples TRBV6-2 or TRBV6-3 to TRBJ2-5; TRBD1 matches at 8 bases. The closer fit of TRBJ2-7 to the DNA end suggests the J call may be wrong. The CDR3 extends over 15 amino acids. Germline CDR1 and CDR2: MNHEY and SVGEGT. The CDR3 here is CASRPEGQDRYEQYF. The DNA for the CDR3 is TGTGCCAGCAGACCCGAGGGACAGGACCGCTACGAGCAGTACTTC.

With regard to this clonotype: One end of the junction varies from germline; a read error may be responsible. The chain employs TRBV3-1 and TRBJ1-1; no clear D. The germline CDR1 and CDR2 sequences are LGHDT and YNNKEL (reference sequence). CDR3 length: 15 residues. CDR3 coding DNA: TGTGCCGGCAGCCAAGGCGTGCTCGCGAACACTGAAGCTTTCTTT. Protein: CAGSQGVLANTEAFF.

The rearrangement uses TRBV30 and TRBJ2-1, with TRBD1 matching 10 bases. With 1 base clipped from V and 8 bases from J, the junction kept 5 bases outside the gene matches. Germline V gene data show CDR1 as GTSNPN and CDR2 as SVGIG (reference sequence). The CDR3 covers 14 residues. The chain's CDR3 is CAWSATGGKDEQFF. Here the CDR3 DNA reads TGTGCCTGGAGTGCGACAGGGGGCAAAGATGAGCAGTTCTTC.

The chain couples TRBV18 to TRBJ1-4, with 8 bases that match TRBD1. The CDR3 contains 15 residues. J gave up 0 bases and V 4 bases, and 1 base lay outside the gene matches. Germline-derived CDR1 and CDR2 are KGHSH and LQKENI. CDR3 amino acids: CASSQGQATNEKLFF. DNA for the CDR3: TGTGCCAGCTCACAGGGACAGGCAACTAATGAAAAACTGTTTTTT.

The V gene is TRBV2, the J gene TRBJ2-7, with TRBD1 identical over 8 bases. Germline V lookup: CDR1 SNHLY, CDR2 FYNNEI. With 7 bases clipped from V and 2 bases from J, the junction kept 4 bases outside the gene matches. The CDR3 length is 13 residues. The CDR3 spells CASKRDRTYEQYF. The CDR3 DNA sequence: TGTGCCAGCAAGAGGGACAGGACCTACGAGCAGTACTTC.

This clonotype showed up just once. V gene TRBV6-1 combines with J gene TRBJ2-7; 10 positions match TRBD2. The CDR3 has 19 amino acids. Unmatched junction bases numbered 15, after V lost 4 bases and J lost 0 bases. Looked up from germline, CDR1 is MNHNS and CDR2 is SASEGT. The CDR3 DNA reads as TGTGCCAGCAGTGGTTTAGCGGGGGGCTATACCCGAAGCTCCTACGAGCAGTACTTC. Translating gives CASSGLAGGYTRSSYEQYF.

This clonotype was seen a handful of times. CDR3 protein: CASSQGDPRETQYF. The DNA for the CDR3 is TGCGCCAGCAGCCAAGGGGACCCGAGGGAGACCCAGTACTTC. The genes are TRBV4-1 and TRBJ2-5; either TRBD1 or TRBD2 may fit D (5 bases each). The CDR3 has 14 residues. V was cut by 1 base and J by 5 bases, with 11 bases left in between. Germline V gene lookup returns CDR1 MGHRA and CDR2 YSYEKL.

This clonotype turned up a few times. The V call is TRBV7-2, the J call TRBJ1-1; D gene ambiguous. Trimming left V 5 bases short and J 0 bases short, with 13 bases between. Germline-derived CDR1 and CDR2 are SGHTA and FQGNSA. CDR3 length equals 15 residues. CDR3 in DNA: TGTGCCAGCAGCAAAGGAGCGGGGATGAACACTGAAGCTTTCTTT. Translation: CASSKGAGMNTEAFF.

The chain recombines TRBV4-3 with TRBJ2-5; D possibly corresponds to TRBD1 (5 bases). The CDR3 is 14 amino acids. The germline V and J ends were trimmed by 0 bases and 4 bases, with 9 bases remaining between them. The germline V gene has CDR1 LGHNA and CDR2 YSLEER. DNA of the CDR3: TGCGCCAGCAGCCAAGAAAGGCAGGGAGAGACCCAGTACTTC. Protein: CASSQERQGETQYF.

The genes are TRBV20-1 and TRBJ1-4, with a tentative D call TRBD1 (5 bases). Trimming removed 6 bases at V and 0 bases at J, with 14 bases between. Germline values: CDR1 DFQATT, CDR2 SNEGSKA (reference sequence). The CDR3 has 15 residues. In DNA form, the CDR3 reads TGCAGTGCCGGGGGGATGGTCTCAACTAATGAAAAACTGTTTTTT. It encodes CSAGGMVSTNEKLFF.

In this sample, this clonotype turned up a few times. The chain employs TRBV11-2 and TRBJ2-6; D ambiguous. CDR3 length: 16 amino acids. CDR1 SGHAT and CDR2 FQNNGV come from the germline V gene. V was pared by 2 bases and J by 0 bases, with 8 bases between. The CDR3 protein is CASSLLAGSGANVLTF. In DNA, the CDR3 is TGTGCCAGCAGCTTATTGGCAGGCTCTGGGGCCAACGTCCTGACTTTC.

This clonotype came up a few times. The chain uses TRBV6-2 or TRBV6-3 and TRBJ1-1; maybe TRBD1 (5 bases). The CDR3 loop spans 15 amino acids. Germline CDR1 reads MNHEY; CDR2 reads SVGEGT. Trimming took 3 bases from V and 1 from J, leaving 12 bases between them. The CDR3 sequence: CASSYQNQGNTEAFF. DNA of the CDR3: TGTGCCAGCAGTTATCAAAATCAGGGGAACACTGAAGCTTTCTTT.